These 20 T cell receptor beta chains were all obtained from the same sample, sequenced in a study of cytomegalovirus exposure and HLA in healthy donors. PCR used 60 Vbeta primers and 13 Jbeta primers. Profiled with immunoSEQ multiplex PCR; TCRdb holds only in-frame clones, not every one. This sample has roughly 120,000 clones, with about 74% found just once. The sequencing sample was made of PBMCs. The receptors were gathered from a man aged 35-49 years in good health and CMV-seropositive.

This CDR3 reads CASRGDSNTEAFF. CDR3 DNA: TGTGCCAGCAGGGGGGACTCTAACACTGAAGCTTTCTTT. V and J are TRBV6-6 and TRBJ1-1; the D gene is possibly TRBD1 (5 bases). V was shortened by 6 bases and J by 2 bases, with 10 bases between the two germline ends. From germline, CDR1 is MNHNY and CDR2 SVGAGI (reference sequence). The CDR3 is 13 residues long.

The chain carries TRBV7-8 and TRBJ1-2, with TRBD1 matching over 11 bases. Germline V gives CDR1 SGHVS, CDR2 FQNEAQ. This CDR3 has 15 residues. The V and J ends lost 5 bases and 4 bases, in that order; junction bases with no gene match: 6. This chain's CDR3 is CASSSGTGGTYGYTF. CDR3 sequence (DNA): TGTGCCAGCAGCAGCGGGACAGGGGGTACCTATGGCTACACCTTC.

The chain uses TRBV18 and TRBJ1-1; D might be TRBD1 (6 bases). The germline V gene has CDR1 KGHSH and CDR2 LQKENI. Trimming took 3 bases from V and 5 from J, leaving 16 bases between them. The CDR3 runs to 15 residues. CDR3 coding DNA: TGTGCCAGCTCACCCCCCTTAGGGGGAAATACTGAAGCTTTCTTT. Protein product: CASSPPLGGNTEAFF.

This sequence joins TRBV7-8 and TRBJ1-2, with 10 bases identical to TRBD1. Germline CDR1 reads SGHVS; CDR2 reads FQNEAQ. V lost 4 bases to trimming and J lost 7 bases; unmatched junction nucleotides: 6. The CDR3 length is 14 residues. DNA for the CDR3: TGTGCCAGCAGCTCACTGCGGGACAGGGGTGGCTACACCTTC. It yields the protein CASSSLRDRGGYTF.

The CDR3 DNA reads TGTGCCAGCAGTCCTCAGCGGACAGTCTATGGCTACACCTTC. Its translation: CASSPQRTVYGYTF. The rearrangement joins TRBV6-5 to TRBJ1-2; the D gene is possibly TRBD1 (6 bases). Between the trimmed V and J ends, which lost 5 bases and 4 bases, there was a span of 14 bases. The CDR3 runs 14 residues. Looked up from germline, CDR1 is MNHEY and CDR2 is SVGAGI.

This chain connects TRBV5-1 to TRBJ2-7; D perhaps matches TRBD1 (5 bases). V was pared by 1 base and J by 5 bases, with 10 bases between. Germline values: CDR1 SGHRS, CDR2 YFSETQ. The CDR3 has 13 residues. The chain's CDR3 is CASSLQGFHEQYF. The CDR3, as DNA: TGCGCCAGCAGCTTGCAGGGTTTCCACGAGCAGTACTTC.

J is TRBJ2-7 and V is TRBV11-2; D possibly corresponds to TRBD2 (6 bases). Trimming took 6 bases from V and 4 from J, leaving 16 bases between them. From germline, CDR1 is SGHAT and CDR2 FQNNGV. The CDR3 runs to 14 residues. CDR3 sequence: CASSPTAGIYEQYF. The CDR3 DNA reads as TGTGCCAGCAGTCCAACCGCGGGGATATACGAGCAGTACTTC.

V is TRBV11-2 and J is TRBJ2-2; 8 nucleotides match TRBD2. V dropped 6 bases and J dropped 0; count of bases not matched to a gene: 3. This CDR3 is built from 15 residues. The V gene's germline CDR1 is SGHAT and CDR2 FQNNGV. The CDR3 nucleotides read TGTGCCAGCAGTTATAGCGGGGCGAACACCGGGGAGCTGTTTTTT. Amino acid sequence: CASSYSGANTGELFF. The whole variable domain, remainder taken from reference TRBV11-2 and TRBJ2-2, is EAGVAQSPRYKIIEKRQSVAFWCNPISGHATLYWYQQILGQGPKLLIQFQNNGVVDDSQLPKDRFSAERLKGVDSTLKIQPAKLEDSAVYLCASSYSGANTGELFFGEGSRLTVL.

The J gene is TRBJ1-6, the V gene TRBV6-1, with TRBD1 matching over 9 bases. Germline V gene lookup returns CDR1 MNHNS and CDR2 SASEGT. Germline trimming cut 11 bases from V and 9 bases from J; bases unmatched to any gene: 8. This CDR3 is 13 amino acids long. The DNA of the CDR3 is TGTGCCTTCCGGACAGGGGTAGGTTCACCCCTCCACTTT. It codes for CAFRTGVGSPLHF.

The rearrangement joins TRBV6-5 to TRBJ1-4, with D unresolved. Per germline, CDR1 MNHEY and CDR2 SVGAGI. The CDR3 is 14 residues long. Deletions cut 10 bases from V and 8 bases from J, with 20 bases between. The CDR3 DNA reads TGTGCCACCCAAGGGAGGAGCTTTGGGGAAAAACTGTTTTTT. This encodes CATQGRSFGEKLFF.

This clone has a handful of counts. The rearrangement uses TRBV28 and TRBJ2-3; a weak D match, TRBD1 (5 bases). This CDR3 contains 14 residues. The V end was cut by 5 bases, the J end by 6 bases, with 15 bases between. The germline V gene encodes CDR1 MDHEN and CDR2 SYDVKM. The CDR3 coding sequence is TGTGCCAGCAGTCCGGACATCCCAAGGGATACGCAGTATTTT. Protein product: CASSPDIPRDTQYF.

CDR3 protein: CASSSLAQTGADYEQYF. The CDR3 nucleotides read TGCGCCAGCAGCTCCCTCGCGCAAACAGGGGCCGACTACGAGCAGTACTTC. The genes are TRBV5-1 and TRBJ2-7; 7 bases fit TRBD1. There are 17 residues in the CDR3. V shed 3 bases and J 3 bases; nucleotides not matched to a gene: 15. Germline CDR1 is SGHRS and CDR2 is YFSETQ.

This chain uses TRBV28 with TRBJ1-2, with TRBD1 as a possible D gene (6 bases). Germline V gene sequence: CDR1 MDHEN, CDR2 SYDVKM. The ends were cut back, 5 bases at V and 4 bases at J, with 20 bases in the middle. The CDR3 consists of 16 residues. The CDR3: CASSHLGGARGYGYTF. The CDR3 DNA follows: TGTGCCAGCAGTCACCTTGGGGGGGCGCGGGGCTATGGCTACACCTTC.

The J gene is TRBJ1-5, the V gene TRBV10-3; possibly TRBD1 for D (6 bases). Trimming removed 4 bases from V and 7 bases from J, with 14 bases in between. The CDR3 spans 14 residues. The germline V gene has CDR1 ENHRY and CDR2 SYGVKD. CDR3 coding DNA: TGTGCCATCAGTGGCGGGGGGGCTCGGCAGCCCCAGCATTTT. Its translation: CAISGGGARQPQHF.

The gene calls are TRBV6-1 and TRBJ2-7; 8 bases align to TRBD2. V lost 2 bases, J lost 5 bases, and 11 bases stayed unmatched. CDR3 length: 16 residues. In germline, CDR1 is MNHNS, CDR2 SASEGT. The CDR3 nucleotides read TGTGCCAGCAGTGAACGAGGGACTAGAAAGGTCCACGAGCAGTACTTC. It is translated as CASSERGTRKVHEQYF.

J is TRBJ2-3 and V is TRBV15, with D uncertain. The CDR3 sequence is 14 residues long. Germline CDR1 and CDR2: LNHNV and YYDKDF (reference sequence). V shed 1 base and J shed 1 base, with 6 bases lying between them. The CDR3 protein is CATSRGAGTDTQYF. The CDR3 coding sequence is TGTGCCACCAGCAGAGGTGCGGGCACAGATACGCAGTATTTT.

This chain joins TRBV28 and TRBJ1-2; a possible D gene is TRBD1 (6 bases). Per the germline V gene, CDR1 is MDHEN and CDR2 is SYDVKM. Between the trimmed V and J ends, which lost 3 bases and 1 base, there was a span of 21 bases. The CDR3 extends over 18 amino acids. CDR3 nucleotide sequence: TGTGCCAGCAGTTTTAGTGGTTCGGCCAGGGGCCTTAACTATGGCTACACCTTC. This translates into CASSFSGSARGLNYGYTF.

The J gene is TRBJ1-4, the V gene TRBV29-1; 9 bases fit TRBD1. Germline V gives CDR1 SQVTM, CDR2 ANQGSEA. The CDR3 loop spans 12 amino acids. With 7 bases clipped from V and 5 bases from J, the junction kept 2 bases outside the gene matches. The CDR3 reads CSAGTGNEKLFF. The CDR3 DNA reads as TGCAGCGCTGGGACAGGGAATGAAAAACTGTTTTTT.

V gene TRBV18 combines with J gene TRBJ1-1; 9 bases are a match to TRBD1. The CDR3 has 19 residues. The germline V gene encodes CDR1 KGHSH and CDR2 LQKENI. With V trimmed by 1 base and J by 0 bases, 12 bases remained unmatched. The CDR3: CASSPRSGTGPNMNTEAFF. DNA of the CDR3: TGTGCCAGCTCACCACGTTCCGGGACAGGGCCTAATATGAACACTGAAGCTTTCTTT. Full variable domain (remainder filled in from reference TRBV18 and TRBJ1-1): NAGVMQNPRHLVRRRGQEARLRCSPMKGHSHVYWYRQLPEEGLKFMVYLQKENIIDESGMPKERFSAEFPKEGPSILRIQQVVRGDSAAYFCASSPRSGTGPNMNTEAFFGQGTRLTVV.

The chain couples TRBV29-1 to TRBJ2-1, with TRBD2 matching 9 bases. After removal of 4 bases from V and 0 bases from J, the junction contained 4 bases not matched to a gene. CDR1 is SQVTM and CDR2 is ANQGSEA in the germline V gene. The CDR3 runs to 15 residues. The CDR3 loop reads CSVGSAGGSYNEQFF. DNA of the CDR3: TGCAGCGTTGGGTCAGCGGGGGGCTCCTACAATGAGCAGTTCTTC.